The 27 T cell receptor beta chains presented below share a single source sample, sequenced in a study of patients and donors after allogeneic stem cell transplantation. TCRdb reprocessed the RT-PCR reads with MiXCR, giving one entry per CDR3 protein. The sample includes 800,000 to 1,000,000 distinct CDR3 sequences, approximately 19% of them seen just once. The sample taken for sequencing was blood, either unsorted or a sorted T cell fraction (not recorded which). The receptors were sampled from a human donor who was either an allogeneic HSCT recipient or a stem cell or donor lymphocyte infusion donor (not recorded which). It is not recorded whose cells these are; they may come from a transplant donor.

There are many counts of this clonotype. V usage is TRBV20-1 and J usage is TRBJ2-5, with D uncertain. Trimming pared 3 bases from V and 2 bases from J, leaving 7 bases between. This CDR3 has 12 amino acids. Germline V gives CDR1 DFQATT, CDR2 SNEGSKA (reference sequence). The CDR3 here is CSASHRQETQYF. CDR3 in DNA: TGCAGTGCTAGTCACAGACAAGAGACCCAGTACTTC.

The J gene is TRBJ1-5, the V gene TRBV19; TRBD1 matches at 7 bases. The CDR3 extends over 16 amino acids. In germline, CDR1 is LNHDA, CDR2 SQIVND (reference sequence). V was pared by 3 bases and J by 0 bases, with 5 bases of the junction left unmatched. DNA of the CDR3: TGTGCCAGTAGTATCTTGACAGGGAGTAGCAATCAGCCCCAGCATTTT. Amino acids: CASSILTGSSNQPQHF.

This clonotype was counted only a few times. This sequence joins TRBV11-3 and TRBJ2-1; TRBD2 agrees at 14 bases. V gave up 4 bases and J gave up 7 bases; unmatched junction bases: 6. Germline CDR1 is SGHNT and CDR2 is YENEEA. The CDR3 has 16 residues. This CDR3 reads CASSSTGTSGRNEQFF. The DNA for the CDR3 is TGTGCCAGCAGCTCCACCGGGACTAGCGGGAGAAATGAGCAGTTCTTC.

This clonotype was counted only a few times. This chain links TRBV28 with TRBJ2-3; no reliable D call. The V and J ends lost 7 bases and 1 base respectively, with 18 bases between them. The CDR3 consists of 16 residues. CDR1 is MDHEN and CDR2 is SYDVKM in the germline V gene. Written as DNA, the CDR3 is TGTGCCAGCATCCCCAGACCCTACCGGGGCACAGATACGCAGTATTTT. Translation gives CASIPRPYRGTDTQYF.

CDR3 bases: TGTGCCAGCAGCGGCTACCCCGAGTCTTACGAGCAGTACTTC. Its translation: CASSGYPESYEQYF. V gene TRBV5-5 combines with J gene TRBJ2-7; D is ambiguous. The CDR3 sequence is 14 residues long. With 4 bases removed from V and 4 bases from J, the gap between germline ends came to 15 bases. Germline CDR1 and CDR2: SGHKS and YYEKEE (reference sequence).

This clonotype has just one count. The chain joins TRBV30 to TRBJ1-1, with D unclear. The CDR3 extends over 13 amino acids. The germline V gene encodes CDR1 GTSNPN and CDR2 SVGIG (reference sequence). The V and J ends lost 2 bases and 4 bases respectively, with 11 bases between them. The CDR3 region has the DNA TGTGCCTGGAGTAATAGTGAAGGCACTGAAGCTTTCTTT. As protein: CAWSNSEGTEAFF.

This clonotype appeared many times. This chain uses TRBV12-3 or TRBV12-4 with TRBJ1-4; 7 bases are a match to TRBD1. The CDR3 runs 16 residues. V was clipped by 6 bases and J by 7 bases; unmatched bases: 14. CDR3 sequence reads: CASRRQLNRGSEKLFF. The CDR3 DNA reads TGTGCCAGCAGGAGACAACTGAACAGGGGCAGTGAAAAACTGTTTTTT.

This clonotype has at least ten counts. The genes are TRBV12-3 or TRBV12-4 and TRBJ1-3; no reliable D call. V was shortened by 1 base and J by 2 bases, with 12 bases between the two germline ends. The CDR3 sequence is 16 residues long. The CDR3 loop is CASSLGPGSAGNTIYF. CDR3 DNA: TGTGCCAGCAGTTTAGGTCCAGGTTCGGCTGGAAACACCATATATTTT.

This rearrangement joins TRBV5-5 to TRBJ2-1; D might be TRBD2 (5 bases). This CDR3 is built from 14 residues. Trimming pared 0 bases from V and 10 bases from J, leaving 14 bases between. CDR1 is SGHKS, CDR2 YYEKEE, per germline (reference sequence). Written as DNA, the CDR3 is TGTGCCAGCAGCTTGGGGGGTCAGCGGAGGGAGCAGTTCTTC. Residues: CASSLGGQRREQFF.

This clonotype was seen a handful of times. The chain uses TRBV5-1 and TRBJ1-2; 7 nucleotides agree with TRBD1. From germline, CDR1 is SGHRS and CDR2 YFSETQ. With V trimmed by 4 bases and J by 1 base, 7 bases remained unmatched. The CDR3 is 15 amino acids. The chain's CDR3 is CASSPDQGVNYGYTF. The CDR3 nucleotides read TGCGCCAGCAGCCCGGACCAGGGGGTTAACTATGGCTACACCTTC.

This clonotype turned up a few times. This chain joins TRBV9 and TRBJ1-4; D gene unclear. Per germline, CDR1 SGDLS and CDR2 YYNGEE. V lost 0 bases to trimming and J lost 3 bases, with 3 bases between them. CDR3 size: 13 residues. DNA of the CDR3: TGTGCCAGCAGCGTAGAGGCTAATGAAAAACTGTTTTTT. It translates to CASSVEANEKLFF. Based on the CDR3 plus reference TRBV9 and TRBJ1-4, the full variable domain is DSGVTQTPKHLITATGQRVTLRCSPRSGDLSVYWYQQSLDQGLQFLIQYYNGEERAKGNILERFSAQQFPDLHSELNLSSLELGDSALYFCASSVEANEKLFFGSGTQLSVL.

V gene TRBV6-2 or TRBV6-3 combines with J gene TRBJ1-2, with 7 bases identical to TRBD1. Germline loops: CDR1 MNHEY, CDR2 SVGEGT. J gave up 3 bases and V 7 bases, and 11 bases lay outside the gene matches. The CDR3 is 15 residues long. The CDR3: CASTFNRGSDYGYTF. CDR3 coding DNA: TGTGCCAGCACCTTCAACAGGGGCAGTGACTATGGCTACACCTTC.

Only one count was recorded for this clonotype. V usage is TRBV20-1 and J usage is TRBJ2-4; 7 bases map to TRBD1. Germline CDR1 and CDR2: DFQATT and SNEGSKA (reference sequence). The CDR3 is made up of 14 amino acids. V lost 6 bases, J lost 1 base, and 6 bases stayed unmatched. DNA for the CDR3: TGCAGTGCCGACAGGGAAGCGGCCAAAAACATTCAGTACTTC. It yields the protein CSADREAAKNIQYF.

The chain employs TRBV25-1 and TRBJ2-7, with D possibly called TRBD1 or TRBD2 (5 bases each). This CDR3 spans 14 amino acids. Germline loops: CDR1 MGHDK, CDR2 SYGVNS. V gave up 2 bases and J gave up 6 bases, with 14 bases separating them. This chain's CDR3 is CASSEEGLGREQYF. The CDR3 DNA reads as TGTGCCAGCAGTGAAGAGGGTTTGGGGCGCGAGCAGTACTTC.

This clonotype was seen only once. V and J are TRBV4-1 and TRBJ1-1; D remains ambiguous. This CDR3 has 16 residues. CDR1 and CDR2 from the germline V gene are MGHRA and YSYEKL. Trimming removed 1 base at V and 1 base at J, with 13 bases between. The CDR3 loop reads CASSQVTRRSNTEAFF. The CDR3 DNA is TGCGCCAGCAGCCAAGTTACGAGACGTTCGAACACTGAAGCTTTCTTT.

This clonotype was found many times. This chain links TRBV4-2 with TRBJ2-7; weak D call: TRBD2 (5 bases). CDR1 and CDR2 from the germline V gene are LGHNA and YNFKEQ. There are 16 residues in the CDR3. V shed 0 bases and J shed 5 bases, with 17 bases lying between them. CDR3 DNA sequence: TGTGCCAGCAGCCAAGAGAGGGTGAGGATTGGGGACGAGCAGTACTTC. This translates into CASSQERVRIGDEQYF.

This clonotype was seen more than once but under ten times. This sequence joins TRBV20-1 and TRBJ2-2; 7 bases agree with TRBD2. After removal of 2 bases from V and 4 bases from J, the junction contained 7 bases not matched to a gene. Germline lookup yields CDR1 DFQATT and CDR2 SNEGSKA (reference sequence). This CDR3 has 15 amino acids. The CDR3 DNA sequence: TGCAGTGCTAGATTGGGCGGGAGAGGCACCGGGGAGCTGTTTTTT. It translates to CSARLGGRGTGELFF.

The CDR3 DNA follows: TGTGCTAGTGGTTTAGGGGAATCAACTAATGAAAAACTGTTTTTT. It translates to CASGLGESTNEKLFF. The V gene is TRBV12-5, the J gene TRBJ1-4; TRBD1 is a possible D gene (5 bases). Germline CDR1 LGHNT, CDR2 FRNRAP. CDR3 length: 15 amino acids. The ends were cut back, 3 bases at V and 0 bases at J, with 8 bases in the middle.

The table lists this clonotype with a few counts. The chain couples TRBV27 to TRBJ2-7; 10 bases align to TRBD1. Germline assignment: CDR1 MNHEY and CDR2 SMNVEV (reference sequence). The CDR3 spans 14 residues. After removal of 6 bases from V and 3 bases from J, the junction contained 5 bases not matched to a gene. The CDR3 DNA is TGTGCCAGCAGGCGGGACAGGGGTAACTACGAGCAGTACTTC. It encodes CASRRDRGNYEQYF.

In this sample, this clonotype turned up a few times. This rearrangement joins TRBV3-1 to TRBJ2-2; unclear D gene. The germline gives CDR1 LGHDT, CDR2 YNNKEL (reference sequence). V was clipped by 1 base and J by 7 bases, with 4 bases between them. The CDR3 totals 12 residues. CDR3 DNA sequence: TGTGCCAGCAGCCAAGTCGACGGGGAGCTGTTTTTT. It codes for CASSQVDGELFF.

This clonotype was picked up a small number of times. The V and J genes are TRBV10-2 and TRBJ2-3; possibly TRBD2 for D (6 bases). CDR1 and CDR2 from the germline V gene are WSHSY and SAAADI. Deletions cut 3 bases from V and 3 bases from J, with 13 bases between. This CDR3 spans 15 amino acids. CDR3: CASSDPAGPTDTQYF. The CDR3 region has the DNA TGCGCCAGCAGTGATCCAGCGGGTCCAACAGATACGCAGTATTTT.

This clonotype came up a few times. The genes are TRBV13 and TRBJ1-1, with D perhaps matching TRBD1 (5 bases). Germline lookup yields CDR1 PRHDT and CDR2 FYEKMQ (reference sequence). The V and J ends lost 4 bases and 2 bases respectively, with 20 bases between them. The CDR3 sequence is 17 residues long. The CDR3 bases are TGTGCCAGCAGCTCCATCTTCGACAGAGGGGTAAACACTGAAGCTTTCTTT. Its translation: CASSSIFDRGVNTEAFF.

The V gene is TRBV24-1, the J gene TRBJ2-3; D may match TRBD1 or TRBD2 (5 bases each). The V and J ends lost 2 bases and 1 base respectively, with 9 bases between them. Germline V CDR1 and CDR2: KGHDR, SFDVKD. This CDR3 is 15 amino acids long. The CDR3 protein is CATSDSMGRTDTQYF. The CDR3 DNA reads as TGTGCCACCAGTGATTCTATGGGACGCACAGATACGCAGTATTTT.

There are a few counts of this clonotype. V is TRBV5-1 and J is TRBJ2-5, with 7 bases identical to TRBD2. Per the germline V gene, CDR1 is SGHRS and CDR2 is YFSETQ. The length of the CDR3 is 15 residues. V shed 0 bases, J shed 5 bases, and the junction held 7 bases outside the gene matches. The DNA for the CDR3 is TGCGCCAGCAGCTTGGAAGCGGGGCCAGGGGAGACCCAGTACTTC. It specifies CASSLEAGPGETQYF.

This clonotype was counted a few times. J is TRBJ1-3 and V is TRBV24-1, with TRBD1 identical over 8 bases. The CDR3 is 14 residues long. With 6 bases clipped from V and 8 bases from J, the junction kept 8 bases outside the gene matches. CDR1 is KGHDR and CDR2 is SFDVKD in the germline V gene. CDR3 sequence (DNA): TGTGCCACCAGTTTTGGACAGGGTGCAGACACCATATATTTT. Its translation: CATSFGQGADTIYF.

Many counts were recorded for this clonotype. The chain couples TRBV12-3 or TRBV12-4 to TRBJ2-1; 10 positions match TRBD2. With 4 bases clipped from V and 0 bases from J, the junction kept 3 bases outside the gene matches. The CDR3 consists of 16 residues. CDR3 residues: CASSSSGGRSYNEQFF. The CDR3 DNA follows: TGTGCCAGCAGTTCTAGCGGGGGCCGCTCCTACAATGAGCAGTTCTTC.

This clonotype was observed a handful of times. This rearrangement joins TRBV6-4 to TRBJ1-5; D is unclear. The CDR3 covers 14 residues. CDR1 is MRHNA, CDR2 SNTAGT, per germline. Trimming took off 3 bases at V and 4 bases at J, with 10 bases between the two ends. DNA for the CDR3: TGTGCCAGCAGTGATAACGGAGGGAATCAGCCCCAGCATTTT. This translates into CASSDNGGNQPQHF.